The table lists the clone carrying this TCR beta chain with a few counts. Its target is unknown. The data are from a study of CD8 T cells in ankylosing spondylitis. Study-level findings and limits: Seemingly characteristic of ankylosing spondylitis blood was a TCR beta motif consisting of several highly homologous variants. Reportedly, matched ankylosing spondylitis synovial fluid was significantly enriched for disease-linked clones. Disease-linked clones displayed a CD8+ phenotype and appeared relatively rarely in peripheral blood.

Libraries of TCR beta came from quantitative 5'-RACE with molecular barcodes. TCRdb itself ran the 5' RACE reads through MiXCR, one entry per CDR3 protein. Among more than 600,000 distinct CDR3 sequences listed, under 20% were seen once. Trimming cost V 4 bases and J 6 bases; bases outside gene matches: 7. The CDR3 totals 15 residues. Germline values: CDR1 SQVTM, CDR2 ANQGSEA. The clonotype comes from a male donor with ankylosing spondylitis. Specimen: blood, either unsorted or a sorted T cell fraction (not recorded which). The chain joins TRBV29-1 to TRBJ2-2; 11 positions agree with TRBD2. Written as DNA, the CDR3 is TGCAGCGTTGTTTGGCTAGCGGGGGGCTCCGGGGAGCTGTTTTTT. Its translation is CSVVWLAGGSGELFF.